This TCR beta chain was identified during a study of T cell responses to AZD1222 COVID-19 vaccine (dated by TCRdb to the early 2020s). For the wider study: AZD1222 recipients whose second dose came at about 4 weeks and those whose second dose came at about 12 weeks were combined into one group, since spike-specific TCR depth and breadth did not differ between the two schedules. TCR sequencing covered approximately 230 trial participants: roughly 200 given two doses of AZD1222 and about 26 given two doses of MenACWY control vaccine. Trial participants were enrolled into age subgroups of 18-55, 56-69 and 70-plus years, which contained 148, 28 and 57 TCR-sequenced participants, respectively.

Reading the label with the study, this specimen's time point is: baseline before first vaccination. The vaccinee samples were drawn from two UK trials, COV001 and COV002, one of which was a single-blind randomized controlled phase 2/3 trial testing AZD1222 (ChAdOx1 nCoV-19) in healthy adults. For TCRbeta chain sequencing, PBMC samples were collected from trial participants at day 0 and at day 28 after the second dose. This clone was observed a handful of times. Its cognate antigen has yet to be identified. No qualities accompany the bases; no much larger clone lies one base away. The paper as a whole reports these results and caveats: Spike-specific TCR breadth and depth rose significantly after two AZD1222 doses compared with day 0 and with MenACWY recipients. Epitopes outside the regions mutated in the B.1.351 and B.1.1.7 variants were reportedly recognized by nearly half of the unique spike-specific TCRs. No day 14 peak-response samples were available, so repertoires were characterized only after the peak T cell response. Participants were mostly white British and included more females than males, and it was suggested by the authors that clonal diversity may have been underestimated. The 56-69-year group was small, and its depth increase did not reach significance, likely because of low power. Conclusions about previously exposed vaccinees are limited, since just five or six AZD1222 recipients were seropositive for SARS-CoV-2 at baseline. The vaccine-associated CD4 TCRs covered the entire spike protein, and the dominant responses fell in regions 160-218 and 743-854.

The CDR3 regions of human TCRbeta chains were analyzed by immunosequencing. The authors' analysis ran thus. Repertoire TCRs were checked for matches against a reference library of SARS-CoV-2-specific TCRs that had been generated using the MIRA antigen-specificity platform. Breadth was defined as the fraction of unique TCRs that were SARS-CoV-2-associated. Depth was defined as the fraction of total T cells that were SARS-CoV-2-associated. Using the MIRA data, each spike-specific TCR was assigned both to the spike region to which the TCR was reactive and to a CD4 or CD8 class. Log10-transformed breadth and depth values were compared by one-way ANOVA with Sidak's multiple comparisons tests. TCRdb's version of the immuneACCESS table is confined to in-frame rearrangements and falls short of the full clone set. An unresolved V gene accounts for under half of the shortfall where checked; the remainder is of unknown origin. The V and J calls and clone size come from that table; D and trimming were worked out from the DNA. This sample comprises 130,000 or so clones, 94% of them detected only once. In total, the top ten clones hold 6.6% of the sample.

CDR1 and CDR2 are read off the germline V gene as SGHAT and FQNNGV. From cysteine to phenylalanine, the CDR3 is 16 amino acids long. Only the CDR3 portion is preserved as DNA: 48 bases, with reading frame beginning at the first base. Trimming leaves V shorter by 5 bases and J shorter by 2 bases, with the junction holding 11 bases beyond the gene matches. The V and J genes are TRBV11-2 and TRBJ2-7, with TRBD2 identical over 8 junction bases. The sample was peripheral blood, taken on day 0 of AZD1222 vaccination. This TCR was recovered from an adult in good health. The CDR3 sequence is CASSKKDGRAAYEQYF. The sequence in DNA is TGTGCCAGCAGCAAAAAGGACGGGAGGGCTGCCTACGAGCAGTACTTC.